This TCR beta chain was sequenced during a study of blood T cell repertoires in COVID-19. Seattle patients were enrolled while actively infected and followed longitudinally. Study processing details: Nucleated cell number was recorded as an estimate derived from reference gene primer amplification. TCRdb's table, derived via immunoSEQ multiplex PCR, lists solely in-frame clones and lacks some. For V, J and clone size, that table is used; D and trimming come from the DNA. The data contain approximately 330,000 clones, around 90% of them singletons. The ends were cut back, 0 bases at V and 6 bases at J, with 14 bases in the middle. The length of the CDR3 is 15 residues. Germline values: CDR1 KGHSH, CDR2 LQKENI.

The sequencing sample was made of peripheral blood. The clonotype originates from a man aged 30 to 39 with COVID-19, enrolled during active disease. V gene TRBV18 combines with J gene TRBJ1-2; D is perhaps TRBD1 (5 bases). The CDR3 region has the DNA TGTGCCAGCTCACCACCGACAAGGGGCATGGATGGCTACACCTTC. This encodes CASSPPTRGMDGYTF.